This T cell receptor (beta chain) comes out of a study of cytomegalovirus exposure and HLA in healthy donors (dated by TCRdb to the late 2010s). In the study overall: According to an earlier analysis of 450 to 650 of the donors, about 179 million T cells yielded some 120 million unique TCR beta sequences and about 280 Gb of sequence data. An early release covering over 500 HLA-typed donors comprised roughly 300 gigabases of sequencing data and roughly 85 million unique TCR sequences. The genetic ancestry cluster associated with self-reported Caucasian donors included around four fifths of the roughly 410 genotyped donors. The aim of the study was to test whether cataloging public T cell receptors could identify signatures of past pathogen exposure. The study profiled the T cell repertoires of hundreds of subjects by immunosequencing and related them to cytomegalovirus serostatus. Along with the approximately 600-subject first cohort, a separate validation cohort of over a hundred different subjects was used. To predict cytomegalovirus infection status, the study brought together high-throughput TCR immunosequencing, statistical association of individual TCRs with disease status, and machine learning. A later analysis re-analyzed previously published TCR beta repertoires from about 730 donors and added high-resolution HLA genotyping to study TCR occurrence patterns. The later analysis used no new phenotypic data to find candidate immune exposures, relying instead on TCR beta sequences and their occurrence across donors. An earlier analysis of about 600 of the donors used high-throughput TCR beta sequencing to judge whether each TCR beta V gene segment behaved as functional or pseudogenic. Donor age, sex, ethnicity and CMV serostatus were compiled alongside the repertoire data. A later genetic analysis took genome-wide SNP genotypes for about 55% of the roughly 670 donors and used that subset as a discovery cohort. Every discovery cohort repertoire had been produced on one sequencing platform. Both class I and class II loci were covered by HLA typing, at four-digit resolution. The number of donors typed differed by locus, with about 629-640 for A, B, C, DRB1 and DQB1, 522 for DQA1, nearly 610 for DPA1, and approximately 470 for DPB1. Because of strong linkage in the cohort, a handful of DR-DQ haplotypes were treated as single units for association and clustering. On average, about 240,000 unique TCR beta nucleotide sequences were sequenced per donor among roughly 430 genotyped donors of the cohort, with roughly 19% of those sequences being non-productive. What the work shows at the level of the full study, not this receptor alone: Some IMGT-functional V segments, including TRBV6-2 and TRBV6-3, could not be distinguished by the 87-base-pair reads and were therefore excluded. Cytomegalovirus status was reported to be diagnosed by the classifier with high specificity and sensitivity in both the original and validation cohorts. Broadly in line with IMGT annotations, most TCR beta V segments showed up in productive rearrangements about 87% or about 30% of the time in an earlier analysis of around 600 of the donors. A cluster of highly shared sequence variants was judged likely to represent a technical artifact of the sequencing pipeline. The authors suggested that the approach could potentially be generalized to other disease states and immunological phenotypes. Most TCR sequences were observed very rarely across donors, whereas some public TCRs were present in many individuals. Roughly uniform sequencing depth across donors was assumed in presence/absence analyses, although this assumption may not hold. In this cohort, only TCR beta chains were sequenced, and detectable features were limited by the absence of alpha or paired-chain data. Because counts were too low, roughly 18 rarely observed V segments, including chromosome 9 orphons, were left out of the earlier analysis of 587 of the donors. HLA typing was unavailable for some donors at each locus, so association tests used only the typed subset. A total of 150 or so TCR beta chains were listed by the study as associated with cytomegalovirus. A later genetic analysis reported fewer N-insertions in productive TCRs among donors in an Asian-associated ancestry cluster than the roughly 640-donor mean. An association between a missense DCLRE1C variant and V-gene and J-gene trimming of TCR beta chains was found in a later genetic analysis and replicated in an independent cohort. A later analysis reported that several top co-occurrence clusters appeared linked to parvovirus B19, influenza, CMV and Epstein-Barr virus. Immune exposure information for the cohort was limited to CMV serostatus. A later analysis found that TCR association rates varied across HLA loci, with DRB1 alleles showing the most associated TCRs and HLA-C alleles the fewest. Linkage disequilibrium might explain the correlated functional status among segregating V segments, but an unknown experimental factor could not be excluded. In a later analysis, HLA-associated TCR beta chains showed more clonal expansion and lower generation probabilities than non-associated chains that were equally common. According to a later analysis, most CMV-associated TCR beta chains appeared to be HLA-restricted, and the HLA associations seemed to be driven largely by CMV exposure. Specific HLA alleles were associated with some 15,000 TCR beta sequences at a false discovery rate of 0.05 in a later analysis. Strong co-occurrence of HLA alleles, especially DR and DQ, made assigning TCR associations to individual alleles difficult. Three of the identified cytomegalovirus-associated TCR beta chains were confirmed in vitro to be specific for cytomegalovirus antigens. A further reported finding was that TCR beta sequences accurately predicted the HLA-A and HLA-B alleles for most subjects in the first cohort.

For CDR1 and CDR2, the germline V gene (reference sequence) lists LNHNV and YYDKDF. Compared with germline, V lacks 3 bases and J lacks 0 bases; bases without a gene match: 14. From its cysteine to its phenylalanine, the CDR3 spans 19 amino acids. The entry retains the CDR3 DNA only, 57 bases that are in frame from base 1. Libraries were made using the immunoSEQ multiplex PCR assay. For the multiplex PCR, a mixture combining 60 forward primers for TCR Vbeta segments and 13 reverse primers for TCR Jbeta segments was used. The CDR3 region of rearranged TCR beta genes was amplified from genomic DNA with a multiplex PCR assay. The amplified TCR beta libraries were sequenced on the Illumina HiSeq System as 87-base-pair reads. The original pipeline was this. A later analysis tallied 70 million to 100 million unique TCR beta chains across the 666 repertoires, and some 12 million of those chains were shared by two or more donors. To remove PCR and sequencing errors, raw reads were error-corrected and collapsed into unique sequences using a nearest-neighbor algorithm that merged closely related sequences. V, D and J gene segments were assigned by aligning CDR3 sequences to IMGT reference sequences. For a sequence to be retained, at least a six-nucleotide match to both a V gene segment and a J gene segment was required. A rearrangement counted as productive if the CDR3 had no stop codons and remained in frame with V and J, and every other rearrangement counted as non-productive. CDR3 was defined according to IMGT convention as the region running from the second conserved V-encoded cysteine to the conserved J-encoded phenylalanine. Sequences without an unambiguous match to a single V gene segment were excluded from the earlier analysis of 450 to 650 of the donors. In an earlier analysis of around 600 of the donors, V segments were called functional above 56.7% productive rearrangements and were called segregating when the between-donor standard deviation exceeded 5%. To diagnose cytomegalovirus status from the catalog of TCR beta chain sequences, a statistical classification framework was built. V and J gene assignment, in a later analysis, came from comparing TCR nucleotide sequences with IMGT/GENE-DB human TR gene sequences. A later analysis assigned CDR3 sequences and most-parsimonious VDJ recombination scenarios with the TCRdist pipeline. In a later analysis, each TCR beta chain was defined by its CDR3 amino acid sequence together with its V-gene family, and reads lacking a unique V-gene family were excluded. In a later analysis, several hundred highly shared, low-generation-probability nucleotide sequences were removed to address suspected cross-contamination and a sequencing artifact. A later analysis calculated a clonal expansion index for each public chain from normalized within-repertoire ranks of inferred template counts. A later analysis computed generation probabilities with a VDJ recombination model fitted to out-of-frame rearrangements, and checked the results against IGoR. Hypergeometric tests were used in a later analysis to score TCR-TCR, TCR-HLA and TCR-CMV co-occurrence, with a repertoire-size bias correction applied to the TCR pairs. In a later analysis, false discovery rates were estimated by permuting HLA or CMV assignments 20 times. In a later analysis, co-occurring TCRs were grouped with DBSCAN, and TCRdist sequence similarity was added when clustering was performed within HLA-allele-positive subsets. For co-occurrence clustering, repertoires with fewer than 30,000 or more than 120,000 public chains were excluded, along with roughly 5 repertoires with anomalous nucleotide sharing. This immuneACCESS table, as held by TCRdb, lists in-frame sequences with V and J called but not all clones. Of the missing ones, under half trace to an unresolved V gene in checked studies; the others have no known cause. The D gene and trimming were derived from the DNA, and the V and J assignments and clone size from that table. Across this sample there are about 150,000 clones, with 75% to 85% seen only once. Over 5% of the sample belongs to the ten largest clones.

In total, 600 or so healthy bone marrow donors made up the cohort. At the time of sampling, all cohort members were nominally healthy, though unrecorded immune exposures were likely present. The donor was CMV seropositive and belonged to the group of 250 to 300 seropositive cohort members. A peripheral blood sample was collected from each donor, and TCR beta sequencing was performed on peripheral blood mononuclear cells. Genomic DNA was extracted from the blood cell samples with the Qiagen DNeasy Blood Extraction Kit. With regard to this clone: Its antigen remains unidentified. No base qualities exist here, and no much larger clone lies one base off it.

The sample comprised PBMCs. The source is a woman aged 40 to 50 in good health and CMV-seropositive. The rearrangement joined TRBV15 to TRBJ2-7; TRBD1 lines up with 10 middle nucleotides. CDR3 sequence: CATSSPLLGDRGGSYEQYF. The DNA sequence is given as TGTGCCACCAGCAGCCCATTGTTAGGGGACAGGGGAGGCTCCTACGAGCAGTACTTC.